This T cell receptor beta chain was recovered during a study of CD8 T cells in ankylosing spondylitis. Whole-study findings and limits: There were earlier reports of some motif variants in reactive arthritis synovial fluid and blood.

TCRdb re-called the 5' RACE reads through MiXCR, storing one row per CDR3 protein. The data contain 150,000 to 200,000 distinct CDR3 sequences, approximately 18% of them singletons. This clonotype was seen many times. Its antigen is undetermined. The CDR3 runs 15 residues. The V end was cut by 5 bases, the J end by 0 bases, with 11 bases between. Germline CDR1 and CDR2: SGHTA and FQGNSA. Sample: blood, either unsorted or a sorted T cell fraction (not recorded which). The sequence was collected from a male donor under 30 with ankylosing spondylitis or in good health (not recorded which). J is TRBJ2-1 and V is TRBV7-2, with a weak D call TRBD2 (5 bases). This CDR3 reads CASSPTAGSYNEQFF. CDR3 DNA: TGTGCCAGCAGCCCGACGGCGGGCTCCTACAATGAGCAGTTCTTC.